This T cell receptor (beta chain) was documented in a study of T cell responses to AZD1222 COVID-19 vaccine. Study results and caveats: Just a handful of AZD1222 recipients tested seropositive at baseline. Spike-specific TCR breadth and depth were elevated following two AZD1222 doses. Clonal diversity was possibly underestimated, and the donors were mostly white British, with more females.

Produced via immunoSEQ multiplex PCR; TCRdb's table is partial and in-frame only. The top ten clones hold under 7.5% of a sample with roughly 79,000 clones, around 92% of them seen once. As concerns this clone: Its antigen is not known.

Germline trimming cut 5 bases from V and 4 bases from J; bases unmatched to any gene: 4. Germline V gene lookup returns CDR1 SGHTA and CDR2 FQGNSA. The length of the CDR3 is 14 residues. The sequencing used peripheral blood, collected on day 0 of MenACWY control vaccination. The receptor was derived from an adult in good health. The chain recombines TRBV7-2 with TRBJ2-2; 7 positions agree with TRBD1. The CDR3 protein is CASSQGQFTGELFF. Here the CDR3 DNA reads TGTGCCAGCAGCCAGGGACAGTTCACCGGGGAGCTGTTTTTT.